These 14 T cell receptor beta chains share one sample of origin, sequenced in a study of T-cell reconstitution after alpha-beta-depleted transplantation in children. Preparation of the TCRbeta library used unique molecular identifiers. TCRdb reprocessed the PCR reads via MiXCR and lists one record per CDR3 protein. Among about 500,000 distinct CDR3 sequences listed, less than 35% were seen once. The sample in question was PBMCs from the stem cell graft donor, obtained from the stem cell graft. These receptors were obtained from a human donor who donated a stem cell graft to a child with aplastic anemia.

This clonotype was counted between two and nine times. V and J are TRBV6-1 and TRBJ2-3, with 7 positions matching TRBD1. The junction had 7 bases not matched to a gene; V was cut back by 4 bases and J by 6 bases. This CDR3 has 14 amino acids. The V gene's germline CDR1 is MNHNS and CDR2 SASEGT. The CDR3: CASSAGGYPDTQYF. Here the CDR3 DNA reads TGTGCCAGCAGTGCAGGGGGTTATCCCGATACGCAGTATTTT.

The chain links TRBV7-2 to TRBJ1-5; TRBD1 matches at 9 bases. CDR1 is SGHTA and CDR2 is FQGNSA in the germline V gene. The CDR3 consists of 16 residues. Losses at the gene ends were 5 bases for V and 7 bases for J; bases not matched to a gene: 12. DNA for the CDR3: TGTGCCAGCAGCCTCCCGACAGGGGGTTATGGGCAGCCCCAGCATTTT. This codes for CASSLPTGGYGQPQHF. Full variable domain (outside the CDR3, taken from reference TRBV7-2 and TRBJ1-5): GAGVSQSPSNKVTEKGKDVELRCDPISGHTALYWYRQSLGQGLEFLIYFQGNSAPDKSGLPSDRFSAERTGGSVSTLTIQRTQQEDSAVYLCASSLPTGGYGQPQHFGDGTRLSIL.

The rearrangement joins TRBV12-3 or TRBV12-4 to TRBJ2-5; D is ambiguous. Trimming took 3 bases from V and 2 from J, leaving 10 bases between them. This CDR3 has 14 residues. The CDR3 DNA sequence: TGTGCCAGCAGTTTTCTAACAGTACAAGAGACCCAGTACTTC. Protein product: CASSFLTVQETQYF.

This clonotype was seen a few times. The rearrangement joins TRBV20-1 to TRBJ2-1, with 7 bases matching TRBD2. This CDR3 has 18 amino acids. The germline V gene has CDR1 DFQATT and CDR2 SNEGSKA (reference sequence). V lost 5 bases and J lost 3; bases outside the gene matches: 19. In DNA, the CDR3 is TGCAGTGCTTGTCGGCTAGCGGAGAGCCCTTATAACTACAATGAGCAGTTCTTC. The encoded protein is CSACRLAESPYNYNEQFF.

The chain combines TRBV7-8 with TRBJ2-3; TRBD2 might be the D (6 bases). Germline V gene data show CDR1 as SGHVS and CDR2 as FQNEAQ. V lost 1 base and J 3 bases, leaving 8 bases between the germline ends. The CDR3 has 14 amino acids. CDR3: CASSLGRDTDTQYF. In nucleotides, the CDR3 is TGTGCCAGCAGCTTAGGGAGGGATACAGATACGCAGTATTTT.

This clonotype occurred a few times. The CDR3 sequence: CASSSPGLAGPLYNEQFF. The DNA for the CDR3 is TGCGCCAGCAGTTCCCCGGGACTAGCGGGACCCCTCTACAATGAGCAGTTCTTC. The chain is built from TRBV5-1 and TRBJ2-1; TRBD2 matches at 13 bases. Germline CDR1 is SGHRS and CDR2 is YFSETQ. With 5 bases clipped from V and 3 bases from J, the junction kept 11 bases outside the gene matches. The CDR3 consists of 18 residues.

This clonotype occurred a few times. The genes are TRBV29-1 and TRBJ1-1, with 11 bases aligning to TRBD1. Per germline, CDR1 SQVTM and CDR2 ANQGSEA. This CDR3 spans 14 amino acids. V lost 7 bases to trimming and J lost 5 bases; unmatched junction nucleotides: 9. This CDR3 reads CSAALGTGGTEAFF. The CDR3 DNA follows: TGCAGCGCCGCCTTGGGGACAGGGGGGACTGAAGCTTTCTTT.

This clonotype came up a few times. CDR3 residues: CASSPAPGGTQYF. In DNA, the CDR3 is TGCGCCAGCAGCCCGGCCCCCGGGGGTACGCAGTATTTT. The chain is built from TRBV5-1 and TRBJ2-3; D may be TRBD2 (6 bases). Looked up from germline, CDR1 is SGHRS and CDR2 is YFSETQ. The CDR3 runs to 13 residues. The V end was cut by 4 bases, the J end by 8 bases, with 14 bases between.

This chain links TRBV5-1 with TRBJ1-1, with D perhaps matching TRBD1 (6 bases). Germline V gives CDR1 SGHRS, CDR2 YFSETQ. V was clipped by 4 bases and J by 0 bases, with 10 bases between them. This CDR3 is built from 14 residues. CDR3 residues: CASSRDNLNTEAFF. The CDR3 nucleotides are TGCGCCAGCAGCCGGGACAACTTGAACACTGAAGCTTTCTTT.

V usage is TRBV5-1 and J usage is TRBJ1-2; TRBD1 agrees at 8 bases. The CDR3 consists of 14 residues. Trimming took 0 bases from V and 6 from J; bases not matched to a gene: 4. CDR1 and CDR2 from the germline V gene are SGHRS and YFSETQ. CDR3 sequence (DNA): TGCGCCAGCAGCTTGGGACAGGGGCCGGATGGCTACACCTTC. Residues: CASSLGQGPDGYTF.

This clonotype has just a few counts. This chain links TRBV29-1 with TRBJ2-3; D gene uncertain. The CDR3 consists of 14 residues. The germline gives CDR1 SQVTM, CDR2 ANQGSEA. The V end lost 7 bases, the J end lost 2 bases, and 16 bases lay between the germline ends. For the CDR3, the DNA is TGCAGCGCCGGGCCAAGCGTCTCCACAGATACGCAGTATTTT. This sequence encodes CSAGPSVSTDTQYF.

Only a few counts were recorded for this clonotype. The rearrangement uses TRBV4-3 and TRBJ1-5; 7 bases fit TRBD1. CDR1 is LGHNA, CDR2 YSLEER, per germline. J lost 4 bases, V lost 3 bases, and 6 bases had no gene match. The CDR3 extends over 15 amino acids. The CDR3 bases are TGCGCCAGCAGCCAGGACAGGTGGGGAAATCAGCCCCAGCATTTT. This encodes CASSQDRWGNQPQHF.

This clonotype was counted only a few times. This rearrangement joins TRBV7-2 to TRBJ1-2; no clear D. The CDR3 consists of 12 residues. Germline values: CDR1 SGHTA, CDR2 FQGNSA. V lost 5 bases and J lost 4, with 8 bases in between. The CDR3 spells CASSTDLYGYTF. The CDR3, as DNA: TGTGCCAGCAGCACGGACCTCTATGGCTACACCTTC.

This chain uses TRBV6-2 or TRBV6-3 with TRBJ1-1; D remains ambiguous. Germline V gene data show CDR1 as MNHEY and CDR2 as SVGEGT. V lost 7 bases to trimming and J lost 1 base, with 13 bases between them. There are 14 residues in the CDR3. The CDR3 sequence is CASISAQRNTEAFF. CDR3 coding DNA: TGTGCCAGCATATCGGCACAGAGGAACACTGAAGCTTTCTTT.